These 13 T cell receptor beta chains came from one sample sequenced in a study of T-cell reconstitution after alpha-beta-depleted transplantation in children. The TCRbeta library incorporated unique molecular identifiers. TCRdb reprocessed the PCR reads via MiXCR and lists one record per CDR3 protein. The repertoire consists of approximately 630,000 distinct CDR3 sequences, with around 13% occurring once and the leading ten covering 0.65% to 0.9%. Sequenced here: PBMCs, sampled before TCRalphabeta/CD19-depleted stem cell transplant. The receptors derive from a girl aged 2-15 years with congenital amegakaryocytic thrombocytopenia, due to receive a stem cell transplant.

This clonotype was counted at least ten times. The V call is TRBV10-3, the J call TRBJ2-3, with 7 bases identical to TRBD2. With V trimmed by 11 bases and J by 0 bases, 5 bases remained unmatched. CDR3 length equals 13 residues. Germline assignment: CDR1 ENHRY and CDR2 SYGVKD. The CDR3 DNA reads as TGTGCCGGGGGGGGTACTAGCACAGATACGCAGTATTTT. This gives the protein CAGGGTSTDTQYF.

Many counts were recorded for this clonotype. The chain carries TRBV12-3 or TRBV12-4 and TRBJ1-1; 10 bases match TRBD1. CDR3 length: 11 residues. The ends lost 11 bases at V and 11 bases at J; junction bases unmatched: 8. As DNA, the CDR3 is TGTGCCTCCGGGACAGGGGTTTGGGCTTTCTTT. It codes for CASGTGVWAFF.

About this clonotype itself: Given a much more abundant clone one base away, this may be a read error. This chain uses TRBV27 with TRBJ2-7; a weak D match, TRBD1 (5 bases). From germline, CDR1 is MNHEY and CDR2 SMNVEV (reference sequence). CDR3 length: 14 residues. The CDR3 bases are TGTGCCAGCTGTTTATCGGTACAGGTCTACGAGCAGTACTTC. Encoded protein: CASCLSVQVYEQYF.

This clonotype occurred a few times. The V gene is TRBV12-3 or TRBV12-4, the J gene TRBJ1-5; D is undetermined. The CDR3 extends over 14 amino acids. V shed 6 bases and J shed 5 bases, with 14 bases lying between them. CDR3 residues: CASSQRVGDQPQHF. The CDR3 DNA follows: TGTGCCAGCAGCCAGAGGGTAGGAGATCAGCCCCAGCATTTT.

This clonotype was seen ten or more times. V and J are TRBV27 and TRBJ2-7, with 11 bases matching TRBD2. V lost 2 bases, J lost 0 bases, and 6 bases stayed unmatched. The CDR3 has 17 residues. CDR1 is MNHEY, CDR2 SMNVEV, per germline (reference sequence). The CDR3 DNA is TGTGCCAGCAGTTTAGGGACTAGCGGAAAGAGCTCCTACGAGCAGTACTTC. Translated: CASSLGTSGKSSYEQYF.

The chain employs TRBV30 and TRBJ1-4; no clear D gene. Trimming cost V 0 bases and J 4 bases, with 9 bases left between them. Germline CDR1 and CDR2: GTSNPN and SVGIG (reference sequence). The CDR3 is 14 residues long. The CDR3 region has the DNA TGTGCCTGGAGTGTTTTGGGAGATAATGAAAAACTGTTTTTT. Its translation: CAWSVLGDNEKLFF.

This clonotype was counted at least ten times. The V call is TRBV20-1, the J call TRBJ2-7; TRBD2 agrees at 7 bases. The ends lost 6 bases at V and 0 bases at J; junction bases unmatched: 5. The CDR3 contains 13 residues. Germline V gives CDR1 DFQATT, CDR2 SNEGSKA (reference sequence). CDR3 DNA: TGCAGTGCCCCCGGGACTACCTCCTACGAGCAGTACTTC. Translation gives CSAPGTTSYEQYF.

This chain links TRBV20-1 with TRBJ2-1, with a tentative D call TRBD1 (6 bases). Germline V gene data show CDR1 as DFQATT and CDR2 as SNEGSKA (reference sequence). V dropped 6 bases and J dropped 12 bases, with 18 bases sitting between them. CDR3 size: 12 residues. The DNA of the CDR3 is TGCAGTGCACAATCCTGGGGGCTGTCGCAGTTCTTC. Protein: CSAQSWGLSQFF.

The sample holds a few counts of this clonotype. The genes are TRBV20-1 and TRBJ2-1, with D perhaps TRBD2 (5 bases). V was trimmed by 2 bases and J by 4 bases, leaving 9 bases between them. The CDR3 is 13 residues long. Germline-derived CDR1 and CDR2 are DFQATT and SNEGSKA (reference sequence). The CDR3 nucleotides read TGCAGTGCTAGACTTACTAGATACAATGAGCAGTTCTTC. Protein: CSARLTRYNEQFF.

The chain joins TRBV5-1 to TRBJ2-7; 9 positions match TRBD1. CDR3 length: 15 amino acids. V gave up 4 bases and J gave up 5 bases; unmatched junction bases: 10. Germline V gene sequence: CDR1 SGHRS, CDR2 YFSETQ. The DNA for the CDR3 is TGCGCCAGCAGCCTGAGGCGACAGGGGGTCAACGAGCAGTACTTC. Translation gives CASSLRRQGVNEQYF.

This clonotype appeared a few times. The J gene is TRBJ2-7, the V gene TRBV29-1, with D perhaps matching TRBD1 (7 bases). CDR1 and CDR2 (germline): SQVTM, ANQGSEA. CDR3 length equals 14 residues. With 6 bases removed from V and 0 bases from J, the gap between germline ends came to 15 bases. CDR3 loop: CSVAQGTHSYEQYF. The CDR3 DNA sequence: TGCAGCGTGGCACAGGGGACTCACTCCTACGAGCAGTACTTC.

Notes on this clonotype: A much larger clone lies a single base off, so this may be a read error. The rearrangement links TRBV20-1 to TRBJ2-1; the D gene is possibly TRBD1 (5 bases). Per the germline V gene, CDR1 is DFQATT and CDR2 is SNEGSKA (reference sequence). V lost 1 base and J 8 bases, leaving 12 bases between the germline ends. This CDR3 spans 13 amino acids. The CDR3 DNA follows: TGCAGTGCTAGAGTTCAGGGAATCTATGAGCAGTTCTTC. Translation: CSARVQGIYEQFF.

The rearrangement uses TRBV12-3 or TRBV12-4 and TRBJ1-1; 7 bases are a match to TRBD1. Trimming at V came to 5 bases and at J to 3 bases, leaving 9 bases not matched to a gene. The CDR3 is 15 amino acids. CDR3 amino acids: CASSQRQGGYTEAFF. For the CDR3, the DNA is TGTGCCAGCAGTCAGCGACAGGGTGGATACACTGAAGCTTTCTTT.